This TCR beta chain was retrieved from a study of shared clonotypes between healthy human individuals. Study overall: Donor ages ranged 18 to 49 years: a couple of women, a few men. A donor's plate count was three for CD4 naive and three for CD4 memory; CD8 naive had two and CD8 memory one.

As to this clone: Its target is unknown. The same CDR3 also results from other DNA sequences found in this sample.

Using immunoSEQ multiplex PCR, the repertoire was profiled, and TCRdb retains in-frame clones only, with some absent. The sample lists around 990,000 clones, about 80% occurring once. The study, taken as a whole, reports: A reduction in generation probabilities was seen for non-shared clonotypes relative to those shared by all four donors. Across a handful of donors, naive CD4 shared roughly 5.2%, naive CD8 under 4%, memory CD4 2.3%, memory CD8 0.35% to 0.5%.

With 4 bases removed from V and 1 base from J, the gap between germline ends came to 7 bases. Germline CDR1 SEHNR, CDR2 FQNEAQ (reference sequence). The CDR3 is 13 residues long. This sequence joins TRBV7-9 and TRBJ1-1, with no clear D. The specimen sequenced was memory CD4+ T cells from PBMCs. As for subset: CD45RA-negative fraction. The TCR was taken from a man aged 18 to 35 in good health. Some clones in this sample may be carry-over from other donors' samples. The CDR3 sequence is CASSSPGNTEAFF. DNA for the CDR3: TGTGCCAGCAGCTCCCCCGGGAACACTGAAGCTTTCTTT.